These 16 T cell receptor gamma chains were all obtained from the same sample, sequenced in a study of gamma-delta T cells after stem cell transplantation. TCRdb re-called the RT-PCR reads through CATT. The sample records about 1,900 gamma-chain clones, around 3.5% being singletons. The sequenced sample was gamma-delta T cells. These receptors were taken from a human donor. It is not recorded whose cells these are; they may come from a transplant donor.

This clone is labeled medium-sized. The chain uses TRGV4 and TRGJ1 or TRGJ2. V shed 2 bases, J shed 3 bases, and the junction held 4 bases outside the gene matches. The CDR3 is 13 residues long. CDR1 is EGSTGY, CDR2 YDSYTSSV, per germline. DNA for the CDR3: TGTGCCACCTGGGATGAGAGTTATTATAAGAAACTCTTT. Amino acid sequence: CATWDESYYKKLF.

This clone is classed as large. The chain couples TRGV9 to TRGJ1 or TRGJ2. V gave up 3 bases and J gave up 7 bases; unmatched junction bases: 9. Germline-derived CDR1 and CDR2 are GITISATS and ISYDGTV (reference sequence). This CDR3 region has 13 residues. The CDR3 region is CALWEPQGYKKLF. DNA of the CDR3: TGTGCCTTGTGGGAGCCTCAGGGGTATAAGAAACTCTTT.

This clone is categorized as medium-sized. Distinct nucleotide sequences in the sample also encode this CDR3. The chain recombines TRGV2 with TRGJ1 or TRGJ2. This CDR3 has 13 residues. Germline V gene sequence: CDR1 EGSNGY, CDR2 YDSYNSKV. V lost 1 base, J lost 3 bases, and 3 bases stayed unmatched. The CDR3 region has the DNA TGTGCCACCTGGGACGGACCTTATTATAAGAAACTCTTT. This encodes CATWDGPYYKKLF.

This clone was detected a few times. A much larger clonotype is one base distant, so this may be a read error. The same CDR3 can be traced to other DNA sequences in this sample. The V gene is TRGV2, the J gene TRGJ1 or TRGJ2. Germline V gene sequence: CDR1 EGSNGY, CDR2 YDSYNSKV. The CDR3 consists of 13 residues. In DNA form, the CDR3 reads TGTGCCACCTGGGACGGGCTCTTAGCTAAGAAACTCTTC. Translated, it gives CATWDGLLAKKLF.

This clone was seen a handful of times. The protein TCRdb gives is from a much larger clone and does not agree with this DNA's translation at residue 4, likely a read error; the protein shown here comes from the DNA. This chain joins TRGV9 and TRGJP. Germline V gene data show CDR1 as GITISATS and CDR2 as ISYDGTV (reference sequence). CDR3 length equals 17 residues. CDR3 amino acids: CALREVKRELGKKIKVF. In DNA, the CDR3 is TGTGCCTTGCGGGAGGTTAAAAGGGAGTTGGGCAAAAAAATCAAGGTATTT.

In its sample, this clone is medium-sized. CDR3 in amino acids: CALWEARTEELGKKIKVF. DNA for the CDR3: TGTGCCTTGTGGGAGGCGCGGACGGAGGAGTTGGGCAAAAAAATCAAGGTATTT. This chain joins TRGV9 and TRGJP. Losses at the gene ends were 2 bases for V and 7 bases for J; bases not matched to a gene: 11. Germline CDR1 and CDR2: GITISATS and ISYDGTV (reference sequence). This CDR3 is 18 amino acids long.

Judged by abundance, this clone is medium-sized. The J gene is TRGJP, the V gene TRGV9. CDR1 is GITISATS and CDR2 is ISYDGTV in the germline V gene (reference sequence). The J segment lost 9 bases and the V segment lost 4 bases, leaving 12 bases of the junction unmatched. The CDR3 loop spans 17 amino acids. CDR3 DNA sequence: TGTGCCTTGTGGGAAATGTCCCCCGGGTTGGGCAAAAAAATCAAGGTATTT. Amino acids: CALWEMSPGLGKKIKVF.

This clone was detected only a few times. One junction end does not reproduce the germline sequence, and a read error may be involved. Other nucleotide sequences in the sample specify the same CDR3. Written as DNA, the CDR3 is TGCGCCTTGTGGGAGAAGAACTATAAGAAACTCTTT. It specifies CALWEKNYKKLF. The chain has TRGV9 and TRGJ1 or TRGJ2. The CDR3 spans 12 residues. CDR1 and CDR2 (germline): GITISATS, ISYDGTV (reference sequence).

This clone was observed a handful of times. TCRdb assigns this DNA the protein of a much larger clone, which departs from its translation at residue 5; this likely reflects a read error, and the protein shown comes from translating the DNA. This chain uses TRGV5 with TRGJP2. CDR1 is VINAFY, CDR2 YDVSNSKD, per germline. The CDR3 covers 15 residues. Written as DNA, the CDR3 is TGTGCCACCTGGCACAGGCCCAGTAGTGATTGGATCAAGACGTTT. It specifies CATWHRPSSDWIKTF.

Relative to its sample, this clone is medium-sized (0.01 to 0.1%). The chain recombines TRGV9 with TRGJ1 or TRGJ2. With V trimmed by 0 bases and J by 0 bases, 2 bases remained unmatched. Germline lookup yields CDR1 GITISATS and CDR2 ISYDGTV (reference sequence). CDR3 length equals 14 residues. CDR3 sequence (DNA): TGTGCCTTGTGGGAGGTGCCGAATTATTATAAGAAACTCTTT. Translated, it gives CALWEVPNYYKKLF.

Comments on this clone: A far larger clone lies a single base away; this is likely a read error. Additional DNA sequences in this sample encode the identical CDR3. CDR3 loop: CALWEVQKELGKKIKVF. The CDR3 DNA sequence: TGTGCCTTGTGGGAGGTGCAAAAAGAGTTAGGCAAAAAAATCAAGGTATTT. The chain has TRGV9 and TRGJP. The CDR3 runs to 17 residues. Germline CDR1 is GITISATS and CDR2 is ISYDGTV (reference sequence).

This clone is judged medium-sized. V usage is TRGV9 and J usage is TRGJP. From germline, CDR1 is GITISATS and CDR2 ISYDGTV (reference sequence). The V and J ends lost 5 bases and 7 bases, in that order; junction bases with no gene match: 5. The CDR3 consists of 15 residues. The CDR3 sequence: CALWVMELGKKIKVF. The CDR3 DNA follows: TGTGCCTTGTGGGTGATGGAGTTGGGCAAAAAAATCAAGGTATTT.

This clone is classed as medium-sized. Other DNA sequences of this sample code for an identical CDR3. In DNA form, the CDR3 reads TGTGCCTTGTGGGACAAAGAGTTGGGCAAAAAAATCAAGGTATTT. Protein: CALWDKELGKKIKVF. The gene calls are TRGV9 and TRGJP. Germline V gives CDR1 GITISATS, CDR2 ISYDGTV (reference sequence). This CDR3 region has 15 residues. After removal of 4 bases from V and 5 bases from J, the junction contained 2 bases not matched to a gene.

This clone occurred a few times. Other nucleotide sequences from this sample produce the same CDR3. The chain links TRGV9 to TRGJP. The CDR3 runs to 18 residues. Unmatched junction bases numbered 8, after V lost 0 bases and J lost 6 bases. Germline-derived CDR1 and CDR2 are GITISATS and ISYDGTV (reference sequence). Here the CDR3 reads CALWEVQGRELGKKIKVF. The DNA for the CDR3 is TGTGCCTTGTGGGAGGTGCAAGGGAGAGAGTTGGGCAAAAAAATCAAGGTATTT.

This clone appeared a few times. One base away lies a much larger clone, so this may be a sequencing read error. The sample holds other DNA sequences that translate to the same CDR3. The rearrangement uses TRGV9 and TRGJP. CDR1 is GITISATS, CDR2 ISYDGTV, per germline (reference sequence). CDR3 length equals 16 residues. The CDR3 reads CALWEHQELGKKIKVF. CDR3 in DNA: TGTGCCCTGTGGGAACATCAAGAGTTGGGCAAAAAAATCAAGGTATTT.

By share of the sample, this clone is medium-sized (0.01 to 0.1%). This chain connects TRGV9 to TRGJ1 or TRGJ2. The V gene's germline CDR1 is GITISATS and CDR2 ISYDGTV (reference sequence). After removal of 2 bases from V and 10 bases from J, the junction contained 5 bases not matched to a gene. This CDR3 region has 11 residues. The CDR3 DNA is TGTGCCTTGTGGGAGGACAGAAAGAAACTCTTT. Protein: CALWEDRKKLF.